The clone carrying this T cell receptor beta chain was seen more than once but under ten times. The antigen is not known. This sample is drawn from a study of cytomegalovirus exposure and HLA in healthy donors. Germline V lookup: CDR1 SGHDT, CDR2 YYEEEE. The CDR3 loop spans 16 amino acids. Trimming removed 7 bases at V and 5 bases at J, with 25 bases between. Study-level findings and limits: Segments of the TCR beta V type were, in most cases, productive about 87% or about 30% of the time in an earlier analysis. Later work found most CMV-associated TCR beta chains apparently HLA-restricted.

A multiplex PCR was run with 60 Vbeta primers and 13 Jbeta primers. TCRdb keeps only in-frame clones here, not all; method: immunoSEQ multiplex PCR. The table records approximately 170,000 clones, 75% to 80% of them present only once. V usage is TRBV5-6 and J usage is TRBJ2-7; possibly TRBD1 for D (5 bases). The TCR originated in a woman aged 40 to 50 in good health and CMV-seropositive. The sequenced material came from PBMCs. The CDR3 coding sequence is TGTGCCAGCGGTTCTGCGCTTGGCAGGGAATACCACGAGCAGTACTTC. Translation: CASGSALGREYHEQYF.